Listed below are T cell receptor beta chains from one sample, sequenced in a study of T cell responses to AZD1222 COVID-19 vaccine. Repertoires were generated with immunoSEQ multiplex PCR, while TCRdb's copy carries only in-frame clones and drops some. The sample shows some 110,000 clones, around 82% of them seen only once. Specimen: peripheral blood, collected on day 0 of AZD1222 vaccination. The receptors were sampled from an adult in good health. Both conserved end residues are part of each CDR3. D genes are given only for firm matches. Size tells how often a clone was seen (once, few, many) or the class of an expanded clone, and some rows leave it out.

CDR3: CASSSPASGTETQYF; DNA: TGTGCCAGCAGTTCCCCCGCGTCTGGAACGGAGACCCAGTACTTC; J: TRBJ2-5; D: .; size: .; V: TRBV6-2/TRBV6-3
CDR3: CASSRGVNTEAFF; DNA: TGTGCCAGCAGCCGGGGGGTGAACACTGAAGCTTTCTTT; J: TRBJ1-1; D: .; size: .; V: TRBV3-1/TRBV3-2
CDR3: CASSLEGKGTGELFF; DNA: TGTGCCAGCAGTTTGGAGGGAAAAGGCACCGGGGAGCTGTTTTTT; J: TRBJ2-2; D: .; size: .; V: TRBV27
CDR3: CASSLPGTAISPLHF; DNA: TGTGCCAGCAGTTTACCCGGGACAGCAATTTCACCCCTCCACTTT; J: TRBJ1-6; D: TRBD1; size: few; V: TRBV28
CDR3: CASSQDPTGDQPQHF; DNA: TGCGCCAGCAGCCAAGATCCTACGGGGGATCAGCCCCAGCATTTT; J: TRBJ1-5; D: .; size: few; V: TRBV4-1
CDR3: CASSSGGGGYYNEQFF; DNA: TGTGCCAGCAGCTCAGGTGGCGGGGGCTACTACAATGAGCAGTTCTTC; J: TRBJ2-1; D: .; size: .; V: TRBV5-4
CDR3: CSVDDLGEGEKLFF; DNA: TGCAGCGTTGATGATTTGGGGGAGGGGGAAAAACTGTTTTTT; J: TRBJ1-4; D: .; size: .; V: TRBV29-1
CDR3: CASSPETVEAFF; DNA: TGTGCCAGCAGCCCTGAGACAGTTGAAGCTTTCTTT; J: TRBJ1-1; D: .; size: once; V: TRBV7-9
CDR3: CASNVRGGVTGELFF; DNA: TGCGCCAGCAACGTTCGGGGCGGGGTCACCGGGGAGCTGTTTTTT; J: TRBJ2-2; D: .; size: once; V: TRBV5-1
CDR3: CASSPRTGTGTGELFF; DNA: TGTGCCAGCAGCCCCCGGACAGGGACTGGCACCGGGGAGCTGTTTTTT; J: TRBJ2-2; D: TRBD1; size: .; V: TRBV11-3
CDR3: CASSPRAGRDEKLFF; DNA: TGTGCCAGCAGCCCGCGTGCGGGGAGGGATGAAAAACTGTTTTTT; J: TRBJ1-4; D: .; size: few; V: TRBV7-2
CDR3: CASSPMGDEQYF; DNA: TGTGCCAGCAGCCCGATGGGTGACGAGCAGTACTTC; J: TRBJ2-7; D: .; size: .; V: TRBV7-9
CDR3: CASRGTARGEQYF; DNA: TGTGCCAGCCGGGGGACCGCCAGGGGCGAGCAGTACTTC; J: TRBJ2-7; D: .; size: once; V: TRBV27
CDR3: CASSPRTSRDTQYF; DNA: TGTGCCAGCAGCCCTCGGACTAGCCGAGATACGCAGTATTTT; J: TRBJ2-3; D: TRBD2; size: .; V: TRBV7-9
CDR3: CSVATSGRTGEQFF; DNA: TGCAGCGTGGCTACTAGCGGGAGAACGGGTGAGCAGTTCTTC; J: TRBJ2-1; D: TRBD2; size: once; V: TRBV29-1
CDR3: CASSQRSLWGEEAFF; DNA: TGTGCCAGCAGTCAAAGGAGTTTATGGGGGGAGGAAGCTTTCTTT; J: TRBJ1-1; D: .; size: .; V: TRBV2
CDR3: CASSPRDGNEKLFF; DNA: TGTGCCAGCTCACCCCGGGACGGGAATGAAAAACTGTTTTTT; J: TRBJ1-4; D: .; size: .; V: TRBV18
CDR3: CASSSGQTNSPLHF; DNA: TGTGCCAGCAGTTCGGGACAGACTAATTCACCCCTCCACTTT; J: TRBJ1-6; D: TRBD1; size: once; V: TRBV6-5